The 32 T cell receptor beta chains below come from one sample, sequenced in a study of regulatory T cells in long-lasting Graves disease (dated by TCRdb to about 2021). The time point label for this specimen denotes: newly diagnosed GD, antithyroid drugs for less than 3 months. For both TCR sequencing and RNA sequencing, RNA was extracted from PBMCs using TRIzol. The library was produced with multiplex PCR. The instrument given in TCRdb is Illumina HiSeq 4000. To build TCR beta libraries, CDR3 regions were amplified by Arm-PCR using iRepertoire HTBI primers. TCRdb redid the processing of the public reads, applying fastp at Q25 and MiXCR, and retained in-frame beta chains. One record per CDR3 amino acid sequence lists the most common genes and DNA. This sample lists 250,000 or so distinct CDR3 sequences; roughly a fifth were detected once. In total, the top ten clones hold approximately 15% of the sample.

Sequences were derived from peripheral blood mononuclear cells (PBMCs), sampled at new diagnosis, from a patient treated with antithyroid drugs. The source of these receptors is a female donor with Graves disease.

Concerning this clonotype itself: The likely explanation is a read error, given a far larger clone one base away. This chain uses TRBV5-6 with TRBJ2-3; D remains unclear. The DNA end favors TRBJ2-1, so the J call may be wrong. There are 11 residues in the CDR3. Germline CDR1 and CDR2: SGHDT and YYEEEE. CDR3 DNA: TGTGCCAGCAGCTTGTACGACGAGCAGTTCTTC. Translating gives CASSLYDEQFF.

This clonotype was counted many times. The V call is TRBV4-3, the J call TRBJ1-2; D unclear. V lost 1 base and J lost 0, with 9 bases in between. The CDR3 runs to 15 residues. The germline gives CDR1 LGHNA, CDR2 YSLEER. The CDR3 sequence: CASSQAAGANYGYTF. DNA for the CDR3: TGCGCCAGCAGCCAAGCTGCAGGAGCTAACTATGGCTACACCTTC.

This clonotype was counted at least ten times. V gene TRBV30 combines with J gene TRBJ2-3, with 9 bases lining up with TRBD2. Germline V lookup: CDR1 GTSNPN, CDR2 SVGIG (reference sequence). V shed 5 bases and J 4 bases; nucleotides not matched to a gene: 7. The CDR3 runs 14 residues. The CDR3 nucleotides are TGTGCCTGGCGCCCAGCGGGAGGATCAGATACGCAGTATTTT. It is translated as CAWRPAGGSDTQYF.

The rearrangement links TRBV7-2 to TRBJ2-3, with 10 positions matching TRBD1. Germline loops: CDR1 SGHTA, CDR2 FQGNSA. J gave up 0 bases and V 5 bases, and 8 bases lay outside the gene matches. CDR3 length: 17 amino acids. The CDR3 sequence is CASSTGTGETSTDTQYF. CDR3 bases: TGTGCCAGCAGCACCGGGACAGGGGAAACAAGCACAGATACGCAGTATTTT.

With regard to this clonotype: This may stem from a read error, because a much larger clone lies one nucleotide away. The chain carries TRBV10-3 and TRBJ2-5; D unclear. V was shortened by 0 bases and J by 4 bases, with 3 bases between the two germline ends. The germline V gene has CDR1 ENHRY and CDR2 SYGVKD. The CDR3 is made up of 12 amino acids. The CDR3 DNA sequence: TGTGCCATCAGTGAGTCGACAGAGACCCAGTACTTC. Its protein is CAISESTETQYF.

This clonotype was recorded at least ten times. Written as DNA, the CDR3 is TGTGCCAGCAGCACAGGGGCTAGGCAGTACTTC. Its protein product is CASSTGARQYF. The chain couples TRBV11-2 to TRBJ2-7; 7 positions match TRBD1. Germline lookup yields CDR1 SGHAT and CDR2 FQNNGV. This CDR3 region has 11 residues. The V and J ends lost 5 bases and 9 bases, in that order; junction bases with no gene match: 4.

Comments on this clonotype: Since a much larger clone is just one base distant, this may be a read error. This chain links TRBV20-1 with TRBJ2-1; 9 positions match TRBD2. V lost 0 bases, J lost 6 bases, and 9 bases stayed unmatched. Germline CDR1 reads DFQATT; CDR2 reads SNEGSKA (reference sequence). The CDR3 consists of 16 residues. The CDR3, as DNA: TGCAGTGCTAGAGATTTACTAGCGGGTCCCTGCAATGAGCAGTTCTTC. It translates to CSARDLLAGPCNEQFF.

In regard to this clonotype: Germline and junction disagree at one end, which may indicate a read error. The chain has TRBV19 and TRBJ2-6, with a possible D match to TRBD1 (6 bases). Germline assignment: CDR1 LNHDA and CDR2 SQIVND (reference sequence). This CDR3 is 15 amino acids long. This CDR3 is CASSTQGSGANVLTF. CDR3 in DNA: TGTGCCAGCAGTACACAGGGTTCAGGGGCCAACGTCCTGACTTTC.

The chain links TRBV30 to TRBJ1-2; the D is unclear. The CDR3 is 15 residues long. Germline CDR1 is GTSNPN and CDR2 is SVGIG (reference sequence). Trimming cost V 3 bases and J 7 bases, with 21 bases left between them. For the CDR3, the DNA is TGTGCCTGGAGCACCGAAAAAGGGCTTAAAGTTGGCTACACCTTC. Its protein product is CAWSTEKGLKVGYTF.

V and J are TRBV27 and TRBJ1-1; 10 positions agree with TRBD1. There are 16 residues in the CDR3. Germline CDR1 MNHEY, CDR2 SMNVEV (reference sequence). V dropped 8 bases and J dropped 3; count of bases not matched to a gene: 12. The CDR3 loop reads CASGLTGGPLDTEAFF. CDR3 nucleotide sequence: TGTGCCAGCGGATTGACAGGGGGCCCGCTTGACACTGAAGCTTTCTTT.

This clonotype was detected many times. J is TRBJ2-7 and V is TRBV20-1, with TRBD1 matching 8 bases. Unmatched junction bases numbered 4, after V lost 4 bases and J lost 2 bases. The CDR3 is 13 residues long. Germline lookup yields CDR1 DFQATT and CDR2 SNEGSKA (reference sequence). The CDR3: CSATTGGTYEQYF. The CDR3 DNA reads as TGCAGTGCTACAACAGGGGGTACCTACGAGCAGTACTTC.

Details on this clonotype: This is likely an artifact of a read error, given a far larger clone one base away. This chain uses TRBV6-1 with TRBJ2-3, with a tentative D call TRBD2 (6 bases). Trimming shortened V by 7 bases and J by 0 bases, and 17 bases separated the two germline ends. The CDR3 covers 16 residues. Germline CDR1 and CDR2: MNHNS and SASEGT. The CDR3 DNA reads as TGTGCCAGCACACCGAGGAACGGAGGGAGCACAGATACGCAGTATTTT. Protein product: CASTPRNGGSTDTQYF.

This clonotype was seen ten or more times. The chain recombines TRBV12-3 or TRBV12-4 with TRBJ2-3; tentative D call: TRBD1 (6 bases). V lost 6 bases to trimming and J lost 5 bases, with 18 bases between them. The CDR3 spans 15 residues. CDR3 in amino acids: CASRKEDSQRDTQYF. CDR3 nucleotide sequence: TGTGCCAGCAGGAAGGAGGACAGCCAGAGAGATACGCAGTATTTT.

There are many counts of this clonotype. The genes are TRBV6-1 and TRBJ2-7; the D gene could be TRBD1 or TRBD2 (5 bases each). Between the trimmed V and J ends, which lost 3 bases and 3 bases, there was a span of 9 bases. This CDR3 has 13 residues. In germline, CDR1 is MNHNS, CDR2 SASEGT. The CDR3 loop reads CASSEGPLYEQYF. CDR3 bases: TGTGCCAGCAGTGAGGGACCGCTCTACGAGCAGTACTTC.

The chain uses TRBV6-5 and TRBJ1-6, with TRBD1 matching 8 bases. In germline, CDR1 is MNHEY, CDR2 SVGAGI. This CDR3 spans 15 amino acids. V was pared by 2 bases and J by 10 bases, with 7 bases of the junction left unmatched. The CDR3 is CASSYQGALGSPLHF. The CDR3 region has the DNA TGTGCCAGCAGTTACCAGGGGGCATTAGGGTCACCCCTCCACTTT.

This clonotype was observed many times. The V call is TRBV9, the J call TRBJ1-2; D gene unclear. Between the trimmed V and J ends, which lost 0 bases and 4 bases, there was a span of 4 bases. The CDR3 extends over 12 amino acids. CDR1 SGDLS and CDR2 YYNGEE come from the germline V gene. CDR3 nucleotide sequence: TGTGCCAGCAGCGTAGGGTTCTATGGCTACACCTTC. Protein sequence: CASSVGFYGYTF.

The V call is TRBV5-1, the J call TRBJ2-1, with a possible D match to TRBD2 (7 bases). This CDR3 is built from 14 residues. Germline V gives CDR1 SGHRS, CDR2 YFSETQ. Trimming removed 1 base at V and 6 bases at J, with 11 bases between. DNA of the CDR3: TGCGCCAGCAGCTTGAGGGGGGGTCCCAATGAGCAGTTCTTC. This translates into CASSLRGGPNEQFF.

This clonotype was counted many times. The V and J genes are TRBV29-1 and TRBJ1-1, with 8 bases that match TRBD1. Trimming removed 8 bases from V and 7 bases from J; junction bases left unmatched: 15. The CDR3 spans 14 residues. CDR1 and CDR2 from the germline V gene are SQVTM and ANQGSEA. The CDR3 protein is CSHRTGSTPIEAFF. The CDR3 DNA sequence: TGCAGCCACCGGACAGGGAGTACGCCGATTGAAGCTTTCTTT.

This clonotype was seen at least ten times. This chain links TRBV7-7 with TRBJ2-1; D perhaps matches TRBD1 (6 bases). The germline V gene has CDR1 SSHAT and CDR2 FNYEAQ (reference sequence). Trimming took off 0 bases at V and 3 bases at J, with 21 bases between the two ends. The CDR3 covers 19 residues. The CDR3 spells CASSLATKRTGLNYNEQFF. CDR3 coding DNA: TGTGCCAGCAGCTTAGCTACCAAGCGTACAGGGCTGAACTACAATGAGCAGTTCTTC.

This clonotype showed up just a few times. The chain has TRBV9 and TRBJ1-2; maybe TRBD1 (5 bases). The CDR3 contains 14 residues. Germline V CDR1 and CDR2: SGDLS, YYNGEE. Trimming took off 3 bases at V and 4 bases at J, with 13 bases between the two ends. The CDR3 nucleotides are TGTGCCAGCAGCGGCAGGGATCATTTCTATGGCTACACCTTC. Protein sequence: CASSGRDHFYGYTF.

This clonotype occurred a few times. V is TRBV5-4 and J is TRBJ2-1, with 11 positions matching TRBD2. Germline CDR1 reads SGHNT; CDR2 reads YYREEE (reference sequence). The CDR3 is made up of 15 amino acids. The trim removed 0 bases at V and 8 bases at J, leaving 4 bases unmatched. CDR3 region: CASSLGTSGQYEQFF. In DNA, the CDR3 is TGTGCCAGCAGCTTGGGGACTAGCGGGCAGTATGAGCAGTTCTTC.

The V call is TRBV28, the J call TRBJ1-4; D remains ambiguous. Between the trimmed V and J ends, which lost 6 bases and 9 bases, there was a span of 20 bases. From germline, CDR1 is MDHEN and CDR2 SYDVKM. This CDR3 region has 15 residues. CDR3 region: CASSLATEGWKKLFF. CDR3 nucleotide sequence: TGTGCCAGCAGCCTCGCAACAGAGGGATGGAAAAAACTGTTTTTT.

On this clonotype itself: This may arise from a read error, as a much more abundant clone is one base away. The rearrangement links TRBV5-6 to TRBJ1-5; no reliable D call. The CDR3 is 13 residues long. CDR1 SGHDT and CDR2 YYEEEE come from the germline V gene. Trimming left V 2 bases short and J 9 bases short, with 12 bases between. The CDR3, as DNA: TGTGCCAGCAGCTTTGGAGATGCGGGGCCCCAGCATTTT. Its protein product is CASSFGDAGPQHF.

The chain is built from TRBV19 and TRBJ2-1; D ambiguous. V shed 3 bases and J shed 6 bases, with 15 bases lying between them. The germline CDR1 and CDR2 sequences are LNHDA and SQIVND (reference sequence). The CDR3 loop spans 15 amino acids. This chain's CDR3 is CASSMIRVLGNEQFF. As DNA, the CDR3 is TGTGCCAGTAGTATGATTAGGGTGTTGGGCAATGAGCAGTTCTTC. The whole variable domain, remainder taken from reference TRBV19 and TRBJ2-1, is DGGITQSPKYLFRKEGQNVTLSCEQNLNHDAMYWYRQDPGQGLRLIYYSQIVNDFQKGDIAEGYSVSREKKESFPLTVTSAQKNPTAFYLCASSMIRVLGNEQFFGPGTRLTVL.

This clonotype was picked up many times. The chain's CDR3 is CASSVDGKNTEAFF. For the CDR3, the DNA is TGTGCCAGCAGCGTGGACGGAAAGAACACTGAAGCTTTCTTT. V and J are TRBV9 and TRBJ1-1; D gene ambiguous. The CDR3 extends over 14 amino acids. Germline assignment: CDR1 SGDLS and CDR2 YYNGEE. V was pared by 2 bases and J by 1 base, with 9 bases between.

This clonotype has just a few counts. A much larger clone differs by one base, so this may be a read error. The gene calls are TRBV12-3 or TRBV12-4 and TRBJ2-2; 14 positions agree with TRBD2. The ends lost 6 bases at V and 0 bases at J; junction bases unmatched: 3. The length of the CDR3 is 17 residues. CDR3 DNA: TGTGCCAGCAGCTGGGGACTAGCGGGAGCGAACACCGGGGAGCTGTTTTTT. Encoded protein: CASSWGLAGANTGELFF.

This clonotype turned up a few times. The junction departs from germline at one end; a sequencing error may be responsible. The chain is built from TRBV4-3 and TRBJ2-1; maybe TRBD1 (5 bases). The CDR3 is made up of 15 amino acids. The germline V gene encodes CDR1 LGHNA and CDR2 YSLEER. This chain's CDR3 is CASSQDRTLLNKQFF. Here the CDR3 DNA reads TGCGCCAGCAGCCAAGATCGGACACTGCTCAATAAGCAGTTCTTC.

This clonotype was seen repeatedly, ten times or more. DNA of the CDR3: TGTGCCAGCAGTTTTTCCGTTCCAGAAAAACTGTTTTTT. This translates into CASSFSVPEKLFF. This chain connects TRBV12-3 or TRBV12-4 to TRBJ1-4, with D uncertain. V was shortened by 3 bases and J by 8 bases, with 10 bases between the two germline ends. The CDR3 is 13 amino acids.

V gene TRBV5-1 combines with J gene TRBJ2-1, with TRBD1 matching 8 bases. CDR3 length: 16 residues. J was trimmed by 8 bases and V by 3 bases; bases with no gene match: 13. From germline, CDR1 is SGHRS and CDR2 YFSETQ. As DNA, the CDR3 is TGCGCCAGCAGCTCGCCGAATGGACAGGGAGGCCATGAGCAGTTCTTC. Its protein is CASSSPNGQGGHEQFF.

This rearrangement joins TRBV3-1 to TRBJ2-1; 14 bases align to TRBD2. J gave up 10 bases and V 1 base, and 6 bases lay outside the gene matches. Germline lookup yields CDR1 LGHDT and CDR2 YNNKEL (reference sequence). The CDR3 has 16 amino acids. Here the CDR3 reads CASSQVGTSGSWEQFF. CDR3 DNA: TGTGCCAGCAGCCAAGTCGGGACTAGCGGGAGCTGGGAGCAGTTCTTC.

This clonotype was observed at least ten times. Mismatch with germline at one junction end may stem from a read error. Written as DNA, the CDR3 is TGTGCCAGCTCCCCACAGCGATTAAACACTGAAGCTTTCTTT. This codes for CASSPQRLNTEAFF. The chain has TRBV18 and TRBJ1-1; D is undetermined. The CDR3 contains 14 residues. CDR1 and CDR2 from the germline V gene are KGHSH and LQKENI.

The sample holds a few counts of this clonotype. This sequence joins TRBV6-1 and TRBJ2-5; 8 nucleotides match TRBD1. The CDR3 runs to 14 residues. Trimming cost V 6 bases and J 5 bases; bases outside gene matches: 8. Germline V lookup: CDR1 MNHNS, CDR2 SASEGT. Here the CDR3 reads CASRGQGASETQYF. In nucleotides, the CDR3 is TGTGCCAGCAGAGGTCAGGGGGCGTCGGAGACCCAGTACTTC.